One and the same sample provided the 7 T cell receptor beta chains below, sequenced in a study of cytomegalovirus exposure and HLA in healthy donors. PCR primers comprised 60 Vbeta and 13 Jbeta primers. Repertoires were generated with immunoSEQ multiplex PCR, while TCRdb's copy carries only in-frame clones and drops some. The data show hundreds of thousands of clones, approximately 80% seen once. What was sequenced was PBMCs. The receptors shown here come from a girl under 18 in good health and CMV-seronegative.

This rearrangement joins TRBV7-9 to TRBJ2-7, with TRBD1 identical over 12 bases. CDR1 and CDR2 from the germline V gene are SEHNR and FQNEAQ (reference sequence). This CDR3 is built from 18 residues. Losses at the gene ends were 2 bases for V and 5 bases for J; bases not matched to a gene: 13. The CDR3 loop is CASSLPPGQGASFDEQYF. CDR3 DNA: TGTGCCAGCAGCTTACCCCCGGGACAGGGGGCTTCTTTTGACGAGCAGTACTTC.

The V gene is TRBV5-4, the J gene TRBJ1-4; D call uncertain. Germline-derived CDR1 and CDR2 are SGHNT and YYREEE (reference sequence). The length of the CDR3 is 16 residues. V was shortened by 7 bases and J by 0 bases, with 16 bases between the two germline ends. The CDR3 loop is CASAAGSPATNEKLFF. Written as DNA, the CDR3 is TGTGCCAGCGCCGCCGGGAGCCCTGCAACTAATGAAAAACTGTTTTTT.

V and J are TRBV27 and TRBJ1-1; maybe TRBD1 (5 bases). The germline V gene encodes CDR1 MNHEY and CDR2 SMNVEV (reference sequence). V was trimmed by 5 bases and J by 8 bases, leaving 15 bases between them. The length of the CDR3 is 13 residues. CDR3: CASSPGPLLEAFF. CDR3 coding DNA: TGTGCCAGCAGTCCAGGGCCTTTGTTGGAAGCTTTCTTT.

The gene calls are TRBV9 and TRBJ2-2; TRBD2 agrees at 8 bases. V lost 0 bases and J lost 4; bases outside the gene matches: 2. Germline values: CDR1 SGDLS, CDR2 YYNGEE. This CDR3 region has 15 residues. CDR3 DNA sequence: TGTGCCAGCAGCGTAGCGGGAGGGAGCACCGGGGAGCTGTTTTTT. It translates to CASSVAGGSTGELFF.

V is TRBV28 and J is TRBJ2-3; D is possibly TRBD2 (5 bases). Germline CDR1 reads MDHEN; CDR2 reads SYDVKM. This CDR3 has 14 amino acids. Trimming removed 0 bases at V and 1 base at J, with 5 bases between. The CDR3 loop reads CASSLWRGTDTQYF. CDR3 sequence (DNA): TGTGCCAGCAGTTTATGGCGGGGCACAGATACGCAGTATTTT.

The rearrangement links TRBV2 to TRBJ2-1; maybe TRBD2 (6 bases). The length of the CDR3 is 15 residues. Germline assignment: CDR1 SNHLY and CDR2 FYNNEI. V lost 4 bases, J lost 7 bases, and 17 bases lay in between. This CDR3 reads CASSARVAVRNEQFF. Written as DNA, the CDR3 is TGTGCCAGCAGTGCTAGGGTAGCGGTGAGGAATGAGCAGTTCTTC.

The V and J genes are TRBV9 and TRBJ1-1; the match to TRBD1 covers 7 bases. V gave up 0 bases and J gave up 0 bases; unmatched junction bases: 5. The CDR3 extends over 16 amino acids. Germline assignment: CDR1 SGDLS and CDR2 YYNGEE. The CDR3 loop is CASSVEGTALNTEAFF. DNA of the CDR3: TGTGCCAGCAGCGTAGAAGGGACAGCACTGAACACTGAAGCTTTCTTT. Combining the CDR3 with reference TRBV9 and TRBJ1-1 gives the whole variable domain DSGVTQTPKHLITATGQRVTLRCSPRSGDLSVYWYQQSLDQGLQFLIQYYNGEERAKGNILERFSAQQFPDLHSELNLSSLELGDSALYFCASSVEGTALNTEAFFGQGTRLTVV.